This T cell receptor beta chain stems from a study of blood T cell repertoires in COVID-19. Sequenced by immunoSEQ multiplex PCR; TCRdb stores in-frame clones only, minus some. The sample holds about 130,000 clones, just under 85% seen once. The table lists this clone with a few counts. Germline trimming cut 5 bases from V and 7 bases from J; bases unmatched to any gene: 2. Germline V gives CDR1 SEHNR, CDR2 FQNEAQ (reference sequence). CDR3 length: 13 residues. The receptor comes from a woman aged 45-65 years with acute or convalescent COVID-19. This chain connects TRBV7-9 to TRBJ1-6; 7 bases agree with TRBD1. The source material was peripheral blood. CDR3 sequence reads: CASSRGQNSPLHF. The CDR3 nucleotides are TGTGCCAGCAGCAGGGGACAGAATTCACCCCTCCACTTT.